This T cell receptor beta chain was sequenced for a study of blood T cell repertoires in COVID-19. The wider study: Samples taken during acute and convalescent COVID-19 were collected in the United States, Italy and Spain. PBMCs, B-cell-depleted T cells, or T cells were the source of the cDNA or gDNA that made up the material.

During active infection, Seattle patients enrolled and were then monitored through disease. In the authors' methods: The assay estimated nucleated cells by amplifying reference gene primers. The assay was immunoSEQ multiplex PCR, and TCRdb's table has in-frame clones only and misses some. From that table come the V and J calls and clone size; the DNA was used to work out D and trimming. This table has about 69,000 clones, approximately 83% appearing once. This CDR3 has 11 residues. Germline CDR1 SGHVS, CDR2 FNYEAQ. Trimming took 4 bases from V and 2 from J, leaving 2 bases between them. Specimen: peripheral blood. The chain couples TRBV7-6 to TRBJ2-5; D unclear. This TCR came from a man in his forties with COVID-19, enrolled during active disease. CDR3 coding DNA: TGTGCCAGCAGCTCGCAAGAGACCCAGTACTTC. Translated: CASSSQETQYF. Drawing the rest from reference TRBV7-6 and TRBJ2-5, the complete variable domain is GAGVSQSPRYKVTKRGQDVALRCDPISGHVSLYWYRQALGQGPEFLTYFNYEAQQDKSGLPNDRFSAERPEGSISTLTIQRTEQRDSAMYRCASSSQETQYFGPGTRLLVL.